Each of the 23 T cell receptor beta chains below was sequenced from the same sample in a study of blood T cell repertoires in COVID-19. The data were produced by immunoSEQ multiplex PCR, yet TCRdb's version contains in-frame clones alone and is incomplete. The table lists some 200,000 clones, almost 80% of them singletons, with around a sixth in the top ten. Sequencing was done on a sample of PBMCs or T cells enriched from blood (not recorded which). The receptors stem from a woman between 50 and 59 years old who had recovered from COVID-19.

The genes are TRBV12-1 and TRBJ1-1. TRBV12-1 is tagged as a pseudogene. The CDR3 extends over 12 amino acids. CDR3 region: CASSLRTTEAFF. CDR3 DNA: TGTGCCAGCAGCCTTAGAACGACTGAAGCTTTCTTT.

V is TRBV6-2 or TRBV6-3 and J is TRBJ2-7; 9 nucleotides align to TRBD1. V shed 5 bases and J 1 base; nucleotides not matched to a gene: 9. This CDR3 is 16 amino acids long. Germline CDR1 reads MNHEY; CDR2 reads SVGEGT. CDR3 DNA sequence: TGTGCCAGCAGTCCCGTCGACAGGGGGATTTCCTACGAGCAGTACTTC. Its translation: CASSPVDRGISYEQYF.

The rearrangement joins TRBV6-6 to TRBJ2-5, with 8 bases fitting TRBD2. This CDR3 is built from 15 residues. Germline V CDR1 and CDR2: MNHNY, SVGAGI (reference sequence). The V gene end was trimmed by 11 bases and the J gene end by 5 bases; junction bases not matched to a gene: 16. The CDR3 region is CAASLPSGRVETQYF. DNA for the CDR3: TGTGCCGCAAGTCTCCCCAGCGGGAGAGTCGAGACCCAGTACTTC.

This clone was detected only once. V is TRBV5-1 and J is TRBJ1-6, with 7 bases that match TRBD1. Germline CDR1 and CDR2: SGHRS and YFSETQ. The ends lost 5 bases at V and 7 bases at J; junction bases unmatched: 3. The CDR3 runs 13 residues. CDR3 in DNA: TGCGCCAGCAGGACAGGGAACAATTCACCCCTCCACTTT. Translation gives CASRTGNNSPLHF.

The chain links TRBV29-1 to TRBJ2-1; 11 bases match TRBD2. V shed 3 bases and J 6 bases; nucleotides not matched to a gene: 13. The CDR3 has 17 amino acids. Germline assignment: CDR1 SQVTM and CDR2 ANQGSEA. The CDR3 sequence: CSVDTSGRTSSPNEQFF. In nucleotides, the CDR3 is TGCAGCGTTGATACTAGCGGGAGAACCTCATCACCCAATGAGCAGTTCTTC.

The chain joins TRBV20-1 to TRBJ2-5; 7 bases match TRBD2. This CDR3 region has 17 residues. Germline CDR1 is DFQATT and CDR2 is SNEGSKA (reference sequence). Germline trimming cut 5 bases from V and 1 base from J; bases unmatched to any gene: 16. The CDR3 region has the DNA TGCAGTGCTGGTGTCCCCGTCCTAGCGGCCCTCCAAGAGACCCAGTACTTC. Translated: CSAGVPVLAALQETQYF.

CDR3 residues: CASSLTSGSPTDTQYF. The CDR3 bases are TGTGCCAGCAGCTTAACGAGCGGGAGCCCCACAGATACGCAGTATTTT. The chain carries TRBV7-3 and TRBJ2-3; 8 positions agree with TRBD2. Germline V gene sequence: CDR1 SGHTA, CDR2 FQGTGA. The CDR3 is 16 residues long. The J segment lost 2 bases and the V segment lost 0 bases, leaving 4 bases of the junction unmatched. Based on the CDR3 plus reference TRBV7-3 and TRBJ2-3, the full variable domain is GAGVSQTPSNKVTEKGKYVELRCDPISGHTALYWYRQSLGQGPEFLIYFQGTGAADDSGLPNDRFFAVRPEGSVSTLKIQRTERGDSAVYLCASSLTSGSPTDTQYFGPGTRLTVL.

The chain carries TRBV7-2 and TRBJ1-2, with 8 nucleotides matching TRBD1. V was pared by 4 bases and J by 5 bases, with 9 bases of the junction left unmatched. This CDR3 has 15 amino acids. Germline lookup yields CDR1 SGHTA and CDR2 FQGNSA. The CDR3 DNA reads TGTGCCAGCAGCTCCAGACAGGGGCAGGGGTATGGCTACACCTTC. This codes for CASSSRQGQGYGYTF.

V and J are TRBV5-6 and TRBJ1-1, with 8 bases identical to TRBD1. Germline CDR1 reads SGHDT; CDR2 reads YYEEEE. The CDR3 spans 15 residues. V dropped 3 bases and J dropped 6; count of bases not matched to a gene: 10. CDR3: CASSSGDRLISEAFF. The CDR3 DNA reads TGTGCCAGCAGCTCGGGGGACAGGTTGATCTCTGAAGCTTTCTTT.

This chain uses TRBV28 with TRBJ1-2, with 8 bases that match TRBD1. Trimming cost V 6 bases and J 1 base; bases outside gene matches: 10. Germline V gene data show CDR1 as MDHEN and CDR2 as SYDVKM. The CDR3 spans 16 residues. The CDR3 coding sequence is TGTGCCAGCAGCTCCGACAGGGGTGGCGGTAACTATGGCTACACCTTC. Amino acid sequence: CASSSDRGGGNYGYTF.

The chain couples TRBV28 to TRBJ1-3; 7 bases match TRBD1. Germline lookup yields CDR1 MDHEN and CDR2 SYDVKM. This CDR3 comprises 16 residues. With 2 bases clipped from V and 0 bases from J, the junction kept 4 bases outside the gene matches. The CDR3 DNA follows: TGTGCCAGCAGTTTACCACAGGGGTCCTCTGGAAACACCATATATTTT. Amino acids: CASSLPQGSSGNTIYF.

The rearrangement uses TRBV27 and TRBJ2-1, with 8 bases fitting TRBD2. The CDR3 sequence is 14 residues long. Looked up from germline, CDR1 is MNHEY and CDR2 is SMNVEV (reference sequence). V was pared by 2 bases and J by 8 bases, with 5 bases of the junction left unmatched. CDR3 amino acids: CASSLLTSGHEQFF. As DNA, the CDR3 is TGTGCCAGCAGTTTACTAACTAGCGGACATGAGCAGTTCTTC.

The chain has TRBV25-1 and TRBJ2-7; 9 positions agree with TRBD2. With 4 bases clipped from V and 3 bases from J, the junction kept 4 bases outside the gene matches. Per the germline V gene, CDR1 is MGHDK and CDR2 is SYGVNS. This CDR3 contains 14 residues. CDR3 loop: CASSGGGVFYEQYF. The CDR3 DNA is TGTGCCAGCAGTGGCGGGGGGGTTTTCTACGAGCAGTACTTC.

The chain links TRBV27 to TRBJ2-2; D may be TRBD1 (6 bases). The CDR3 has 14 amino acids. V was shortened by 6 bases and J by 7 bases, with 15 bases between the two germline ends. Germline assignment: CDR1 MNHEY and CDR2 SMNVEV (reference sequence). CDR3: CASRGTFFNGELFF. Written as DNA, the CDR3 is TGTGCCAGCAGAGGGACATTCTTTAACGGGGAGCTGTTTTTT.

The V gene is TRBV11-2, the J gene TRBJ1-2, with D unresolved. Trimming left V 0 bases short and J 8 bases short, with 7 bases between. Germline CDR1 and CDR2: SGHAT and FQNNGV. This CDR3 spans 12 amino acids. The CDR3 spells CASSLEVGGYTF. The CDR3 nucleotides read TGTGCCAGCAGCTTAGAGGTGGGCGGCTACACCTTC.

The chain uses TRBV6-1 and TRBJ2-7; tentatively, D is TRBD1 (6 bases). V was trimmed by 2 bases and J by 6 bases, leaving 17 bases between them. This CDR3 contains 15 residues. CDR1 is MNHNS, CDR2 SASEGT, per germline. In DNA form, the CDR3 reads TGTGCCAGCAGTGAATTTTCTAGTATGACAGGCGAGCAGTACTTC. This encodes CASSEFSSMTGEQYF.

This clone showed up just a few times. The chain has TRBV29-1 and TRBJ1-2; 7 nucleotides match TRBD1. V lost 7 bases to trimming and J lost 4 bases; unmatched junction nucleotides: 3. This CDR3 is built from 11 residues. Germline assignment: CDR1 SQVTM and CDR2 ANQGSEA. CDR3 loop: CSGTGGYGYTF. CDR3 nucleotide sequence: TGCAGCGGGACAGGAGGCTATGGCTACACCTTC. The complete variable domain, with remaining parts taken from reference TRBV29-1 and TRBJ1-2, reads SAVISQKPSRDICQRGTSLTIQCQVDSQVTMMFWYRQQPGQSLTLIATANQGSEATYESGFVIDKFPISRPNLTFSTLTVSNMSPEDSSIYLCSGTGGYGYTFGSGTRLTVV.

In this sample, this clone turned up a few times. The rearrangement joins TRBV5-1 to TRBJ1-6, with 8 bases that match TRBD1. From germline, CDR1 is SGHRS and CDR2 YFSETQ. The CDR3 has 15 residues. V gave up 4 bases and J gave up 6 bases; unmatched junction bases: 6. CDR3 DNA: TGCGCCAGCAGCGCAGGACAGGGAAGTAATTCACCCCTCCACTTT. As protein: CASSAGQGSNSPLHF.

This sequence joins TRBV15 and TRBJ1-1; 12 positions agree with TRBD1. Unmatched junction bases numbered 11, after V lost 3 bases and J lost 3 bases. The CDR3 runs 18 residues. The germline V gene encodes CDR1 LNHNV and CDR2 YYDKDF (reference sequence). Here the CDR3 DNA reads TGTGCCACCAGCAGCCGGGACAGGGGGCAATCGAGGGACACTGAAGCTTTCTTT. Amino acid sequence: CATSSRDRGQSRDTEAFF.

DNA for the CDR3: TGTGCCAGCAGCCCGCCGGGAAACAACTATGGCTACACCTTC. Amino acids: CASSPPGNNYGYTF. This chain joins TRBV7-9 and TRBJ1-2; no clear D gene. The germline V and J ends were trimmed by 5 bases and 2 bases, with 12 bases remaining between them. The CDR3 has 14 residues. Germline lookup yields CDR1 SEHNR and CDR2 FQNEAQ (reference sequence).

This chain connects TRBV4-3 to TRBJ1-4; D is ambiguous. The CDR3 runs to 13 residues. CDR1 and CDR2 (germline): LGHNA, YSLEER. The V end lost 1 base, the J end lost 7 bases, and 7 bases lay between the germline ends. This CDR3 is CASSQGEGEKLFF. CDR3 coding DNA: TGCGCCAGCAGCCAAGGAGAGGGTGAAAAACTGTTTTTT.

This rearrangement joins TRBV19 to TRBJ2-1; D is possibly TRBD1 (6 bases). Trimming removed 8 bases from V and 7 bases from J, with 18 bases in between. Germline assignment: CDR1 LNHDA and CDR2 SQIVND (reference sequence). The CDR3 has 14 amino acids. The CDR3 region has the DNA TGTGCCAGTGGGGGACACCCCCTTAGGAATGAGCAGTTCTTC. Protein sequence: CASGGHPLRNEQFF. Together with reference TRBV19 and TRBJ2-1, the CDR3 gives the full variable domain: DGGITQSPKYLFRKEGQNVTLSCEQNLNHDAMYWYRQDPGQGLRLIYYSQIVNDFQKGDIAEGYSVSREKKESFPLTVTSAQKNPTAFYLCASGGHPLRNEQFFGPGTRLTVL.

The chain couples TRBV7-9 to TRBJ1-1; the D is unclear. The CDR3 is made up of 14 amino acids. The germline gives CDR1 SEHNR, CDR2 FQNEAQ (reference sequence). Trimming stripped 0 bases from V and 0 bases from J, with 5 bases between. In DNA, the CDR3 is TGTGCCAGCAGCTTAGCAGCCCTGAACACTGAAGCTTTCTTT. Translated: CASSLAALNTEAFF.